This T cell receptor (beta chain) was found in a study of blood T cell repertoires in COVID-19. At the level of the study: The United States, Italy and Spain provided the acute and convalescent COVID-19 samples. From T cells, B-cell-depleted T cells, or PBMCs came the material, which was cDNA or gDNA.

Original processing methods: Scientists estimated how many nucleated cells there were by amplifying reference gene primers. TCRdb's table, derived via immunoSEQ multiplex PCR, lists solely in-frame clones and lacks some. V and J calls and clone size are copied from that table; D and trimming were computed from the DNA. The repertoire holds approximately 90,000 clones, with around 87% as singletons. The CDR3 loop spans 17 amino acids. With 5 bases clipped from V and 7 bases from J, the junction kept 14 bases outside the gene matches. Per the germline V gene, CDR1 is MNHEY and CDR2 is SVGEGT. The sample was peripheral blood. The J gene is TRBJ1-5, the V gene TRBV6-2 or TRBV6-3; 10 nucleotides line up with TRBD1. The TCR was taken from a human donor in a cohort sampled during active COVID-19. CDR3 in DNA: TGTGCCAGCAGTCTCCCGGGACAGGGGTTTAGGAGCCAGCCCCAGCATTTT. Amino acid sequence: CASSLPGQGFRSQPQHF.